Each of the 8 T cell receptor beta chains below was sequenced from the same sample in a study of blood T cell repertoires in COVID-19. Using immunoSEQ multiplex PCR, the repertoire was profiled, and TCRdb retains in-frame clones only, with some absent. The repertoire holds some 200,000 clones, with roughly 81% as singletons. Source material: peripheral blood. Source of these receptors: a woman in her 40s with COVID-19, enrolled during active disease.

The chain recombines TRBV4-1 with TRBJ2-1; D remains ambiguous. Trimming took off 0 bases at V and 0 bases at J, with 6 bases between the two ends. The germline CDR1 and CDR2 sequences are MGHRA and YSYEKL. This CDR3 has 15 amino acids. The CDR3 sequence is CASSQEQDSYNEQFF. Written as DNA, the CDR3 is TGCGCCAGCAGCCAAGAGCAGGACTCCTACAATGAGCAGTTCTTC.

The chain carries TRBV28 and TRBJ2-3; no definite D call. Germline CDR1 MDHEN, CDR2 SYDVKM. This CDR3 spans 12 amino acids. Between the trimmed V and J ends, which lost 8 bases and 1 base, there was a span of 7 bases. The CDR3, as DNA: TGTGCCAGCGAGGCCGGCACAGATACGCAGTATTTT. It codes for CASEAGTDTQYF. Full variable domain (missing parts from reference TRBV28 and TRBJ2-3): DVKVTQSSRYLVKRTGEKVFLECVQDMDHENMFWYRQDPGLGLRLIYFSYDVKMKEKGDIPEGYSVSREKKERFSLILESASTNQTSMYLCASEAGTDTQYFGPGTRLTVL.

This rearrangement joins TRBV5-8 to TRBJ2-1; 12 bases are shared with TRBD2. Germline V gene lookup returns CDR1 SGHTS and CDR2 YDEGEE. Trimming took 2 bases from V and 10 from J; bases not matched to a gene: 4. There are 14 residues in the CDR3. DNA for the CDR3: TGTGCCAGCAGCTTACTAGCGGGGGGTGGGGAGCAGTTCTTC. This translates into CASSLLAGGGEQFF.

The chain's CDR3 is CASSEVAPFVYSNQPQHF. DNA of the CDR3: TGTGCCAGCAGTGAAGTTGCCCCGTTCGTCTATAGCAATCAGCCCCAGCATTTT. V usage is TRBV6-1 and J usage is TRBJ1-5; D unclear. The V gene's germline CDR1 is MNHNS and CDR2 SASEGT. Between the trimmed V and J ends, which lost 1 base and 0 bases, there was a span of 16 bases. The CDR3 covers 18 residues.

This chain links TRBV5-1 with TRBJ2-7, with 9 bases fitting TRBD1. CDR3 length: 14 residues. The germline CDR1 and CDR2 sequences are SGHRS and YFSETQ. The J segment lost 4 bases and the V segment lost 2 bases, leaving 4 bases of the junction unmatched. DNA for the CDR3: TGCGCCAGCAGCTTCGGGGGACAGGGTTACGAGCAGTACTTC. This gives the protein CASSFGGQGYEQYF.

CDR3 in amino acids: CATSPRWGSTDTQYF. The CDR3 nucleotides read TGTGCCACCAGTCCACGCTGGGGCTCCACAGATACGCAGTATTTT. V is TRBV24-1 and J is TRBJ2-3, with D possibly being TRBD1 (5 bases). V was shortened by 6 bases and J by 2 bases, with 14 bases between the two germline ends. From germline, CDR1 is KGHDR and CDR2 SFDVKD. This CDR3 has 15 amino acids.

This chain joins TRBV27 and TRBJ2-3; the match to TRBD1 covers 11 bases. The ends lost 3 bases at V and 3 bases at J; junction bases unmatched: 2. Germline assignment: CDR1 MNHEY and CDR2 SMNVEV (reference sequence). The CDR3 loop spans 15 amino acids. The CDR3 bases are TGTGCCAGCAGTTTGTGGGACAGGGGGACAGATACGCAGTATTTT. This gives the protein CASSLWDRGTDTQYF.

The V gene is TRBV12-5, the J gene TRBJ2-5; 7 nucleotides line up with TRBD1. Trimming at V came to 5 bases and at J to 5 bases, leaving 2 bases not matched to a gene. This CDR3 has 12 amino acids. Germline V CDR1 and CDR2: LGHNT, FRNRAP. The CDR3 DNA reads TGTGCTAGTGGTGCGACAGGGGAGACCCAGTACTTC. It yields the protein CASGATGETQYF. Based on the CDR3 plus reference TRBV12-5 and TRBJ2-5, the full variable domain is DARVTQTPRHKVTEMGQEVTMRCQPILGHNTVFWYRQTMMQGLELLAYFRNRAPLDDSGMPKDRFSAEMPDATLATLKIQPSEPRDSAVYFCASGATGETQYFGPGTRLLVL.